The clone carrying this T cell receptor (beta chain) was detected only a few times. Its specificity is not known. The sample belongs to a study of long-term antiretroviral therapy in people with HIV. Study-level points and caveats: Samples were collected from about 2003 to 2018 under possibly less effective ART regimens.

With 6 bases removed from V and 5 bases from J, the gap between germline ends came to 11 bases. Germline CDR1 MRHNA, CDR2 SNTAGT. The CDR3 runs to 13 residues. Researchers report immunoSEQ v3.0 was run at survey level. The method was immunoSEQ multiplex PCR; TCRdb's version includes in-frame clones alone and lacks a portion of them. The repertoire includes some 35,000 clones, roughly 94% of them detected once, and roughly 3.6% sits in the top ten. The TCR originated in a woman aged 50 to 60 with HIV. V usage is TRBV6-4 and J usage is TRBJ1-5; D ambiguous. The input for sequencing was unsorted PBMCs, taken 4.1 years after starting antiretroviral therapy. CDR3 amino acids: CASRGSVYQPQHF. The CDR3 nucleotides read TGTGCCAGCAGGGGCAGTGTGTATCAGCCCCAGCATTTT.